This passage covers 12 T cell receptor beta chains from one sample sequenced in a study of beta chain features in type 1 diabetes. Sequenced material consisted of expressed TCRB transcripts (all of the isolated RNA was reverse transcribed). Produced via immunoSEQ multiplex PCR; TCRdb's table is partial and in-frame only. The data show about 350,000 clones, around 20% seen once. Sequencing was carried out using naive CD4+ T cells from blood. The receptors come from a woman aged 18-30 years in good health.

The rearrangement uses TRBV4-2 and TRBJ2-1, with 11 bases fitting TRBD1. CDR3 length: 15 amino acids. Germline CDR1 and CDR2: LGHNA and YNFKEQ. V gave up 2 bases and J gave up 6 bases; unmatched junction bases: 3. The DNA for the CDR3 is TGTGCCAGCAGCCAACTGGGACAGGGGGGCAATGAGCAGTTCTTC. It translates to CASSQLGQGGNEQFF.

The rearrangement uses TRBV30 and TRBJ2-7; D is perhaps TRBD1 (6 bases). CDR1 is GTSNPN, CDR2 SVGIG, per germline (reference sequence). There are 12 residues in the CDR3. V dropped 2 bases and J dropped 5 bases, with 10 bases sitting between them. The CDR3 nucleotides read TGTGCCTGGAGTAGCAGGGGCGACGAGCAGTACTTC. Residues: CAWSSRGDEQYF.

This rearrangement joins TRBV5-5 to TRBJ1-6, with TRBD1 matching 7 bases. The germline CDR1 and CDR2 sequences are SGHKS and YYEKEE (reference sequence). J was trimmed by 8 bases and V by 0 bases; bases with no gene match: 8. The CDR3 is 16 amino acids. CDR3 sequence: CASSLVLGGQDSPLHF. The CDR3 region has the DNA TGTGCCAGCAGCTTGGTGTTGGGAGGACAGGATTCACCCCTCCACTTT.

This clone appeared a few times. The chain carries TRBV7-9 and TRBJ1-5; weak D call: TRBD1 (5 bases). The CDR3 loop spans 13 amino acids. Germline CDR1 is SEHNR and CDR2 is FQNEAQ (reference sequence). V was shortened by 5 bases and J by 1 base, with 6 bases between the two germline ends. CDR3 nucleotide sequence: TGTGCCAGCAGCCGGACAAGCAATCAGCCCCAGCATTTT. Translating it yields CASSRTSNQPQHF.

J is TRBJ2-5 and V is TRBV5-6, with a weak D call TRBD1 (6 bases). The length of the CDR3 is 15 residues. With 6 bases removed from V and 7 bases from J, the gap between germline ends came to 22 bases. Germline CDR1 is SGHDT and CDR2 is YYEEEE. CDR3 bases: TGTGCCAGCACTATTAAAACAGGGATTAGTAGGACCCAGTACTTC. It is translated as CASTIKTGISRTQYF.

The chain carries TRBV27 and TRBJ2-7; D possibly corresponds to TRBD2 (6 bases). There are 14 residues in the CDR3. The V gene lost 0 bases and the J gene lost 9 bases, with 15 bases spanning the gap. Germline V gene sequence: CDR1 MNHEY, CDR2 SMNVEV (reference sequence). Here the CDR3 DNA reads TGTGCCAGCAGTTTATCGGGGGGACGGACGTCGCAGTACTTC. Translating it yields CASSLSGGRTSQYF.

V usage is TRBV5-4 and J usage is TRBJ2-1, with 8 bases identical to TRBD2. J was trimmed by 5 bases and V by 1 base; bases with no gene match: 5. The CDR3 is 15 residues long. Germline CDR1 reads SGHNT; CDR2 reads YYREEE (reference sequence). CDR3 in amino acids: CASSLRLANHNEQFF. The CDR3 nucleotides are TGTGCCAGCAGCTTGCGACTAGCGAATCACAATGAGCAGTTCTTC.

This clone occurred a few times. The chain links TRBV5-1 to TRBJ2-2; TRBD2 matches 10 bases. The CDR3 is made up of 14 amino acids. The trim removed 4 bases at V and 5 bases at J, leaving 2 bases unmatched. Germline assignment: CDR1 SGHRS and CDR2 YFSETQ. CDR3: CASSRAGGTGELFF. The CDR3 DNA sequence: TGCGCCAGCAGCAGAGCGGGGGGGACCGGGGAGCTGTTTTTT.

This chain uses TRBV21-1 with TRBJ1-2; TRBD1, the table's D call, was not compared with the DNA. TRBV21-1 is deemed a pseudogene. The CDR3 spans 13 residues. CDR3 region: CASRKQGFYGYTF. Written as DNA, the CDR3 is TGTGCCAGCAGAAAACAGGGTTTTTATGGCTACACCTTC.

V is TRBV6-5 and J is TRBJ1-2; D remains ambiguous. Germline assignment: CDR1 MNHEY and CDR2 SVGAGI. Trimming took 2 bases from V and 3 from J, leaving 7 bases between them. There are 13 residues in the CDR3. This CDR3 is CASSYGGYYGYTF. In DNA, the CDR3 is TGTGCCAGCAGTTACGGCGGGTACTATGGCTACACCTTC.

This chain joins TRBV10-3 and TRBJ2-7; 7 nucleotides match TRBD1. V was pared by 10 bases and J by 2 bases, with 11 bases of the junction left unmatched. Germline values: CDR1 ENHRY, CDR2 SYGVKD. The CDR3 consists of 14 residues. The CDR3 DNA reads as TGTGCCAAACGTTCCGGGACAGAACCCTACGAGCAGTACTTC. Protein product: CAKRSGTEPYEQYF.

This clone was observed a handful of times. V gene TRBV30 combines with J gene TRBJ2-2, with D maybe TRBD2 (6 bases). CDR1 GTSNPN and CDR2 SVGIG come from the germline V gene (reference sequence). The CDR3 has 16 amino acids. V gave up 3 bases and J gave up 7 bases, with 21 bases separating them. The CDR3 DNA reads TGTGCCTGGAGCCACAATCCGGGACTGGGGATCGGGGAGCTGTTTTTT. Protein sequence: CAWSHNPGLGIGELFF.